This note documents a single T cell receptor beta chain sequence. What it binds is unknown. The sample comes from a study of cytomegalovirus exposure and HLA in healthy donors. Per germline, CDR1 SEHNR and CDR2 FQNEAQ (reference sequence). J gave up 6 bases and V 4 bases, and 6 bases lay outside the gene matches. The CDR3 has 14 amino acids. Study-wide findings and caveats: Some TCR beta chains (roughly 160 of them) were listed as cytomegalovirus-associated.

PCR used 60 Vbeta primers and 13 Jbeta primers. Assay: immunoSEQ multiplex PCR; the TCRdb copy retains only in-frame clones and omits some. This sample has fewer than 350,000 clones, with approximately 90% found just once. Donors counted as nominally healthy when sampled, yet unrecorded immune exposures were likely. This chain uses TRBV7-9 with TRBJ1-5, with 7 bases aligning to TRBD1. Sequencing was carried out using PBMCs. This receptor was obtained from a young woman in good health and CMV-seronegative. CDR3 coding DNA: TGTGCCAGCAGCTCCCCAGGGGGTAGTCAGCCCCAGCATTTT. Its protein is CASSSPGGSQPQHF.